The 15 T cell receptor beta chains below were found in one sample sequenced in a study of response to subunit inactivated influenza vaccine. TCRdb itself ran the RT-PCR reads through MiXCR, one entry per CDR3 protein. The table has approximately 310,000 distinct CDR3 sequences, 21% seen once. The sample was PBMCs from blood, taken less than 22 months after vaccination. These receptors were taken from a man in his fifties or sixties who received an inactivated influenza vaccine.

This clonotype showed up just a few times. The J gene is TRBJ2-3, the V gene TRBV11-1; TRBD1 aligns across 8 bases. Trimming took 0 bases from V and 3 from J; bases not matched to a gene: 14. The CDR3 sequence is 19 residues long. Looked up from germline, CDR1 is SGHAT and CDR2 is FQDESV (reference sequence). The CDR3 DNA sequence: TGTGCCAGCAGCTTAGCGTCATCCGACAGGGGATGGACTACAGATACGCAGTATTTT. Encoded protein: CASSLASSDRGWTTDTQYF. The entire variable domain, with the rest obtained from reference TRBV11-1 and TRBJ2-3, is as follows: EAEVAQSPRYKITEKSQAVAFWCDPISGHATLYWYRQILGQGPELLVQFQDESVVDDSQLPKDRFSAERLKGVDSTLKIQPAELGDSAMYLCASSLASSDRGWTTDTQYFGPGTRLTVL.

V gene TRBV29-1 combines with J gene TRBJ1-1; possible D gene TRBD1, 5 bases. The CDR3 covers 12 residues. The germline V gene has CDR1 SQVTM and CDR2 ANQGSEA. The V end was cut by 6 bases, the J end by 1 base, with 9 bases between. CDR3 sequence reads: CSVTGWNTEAFF. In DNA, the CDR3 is TGCAGCGTCACAGGATGGAACACTGAAGCTTTCTTT.

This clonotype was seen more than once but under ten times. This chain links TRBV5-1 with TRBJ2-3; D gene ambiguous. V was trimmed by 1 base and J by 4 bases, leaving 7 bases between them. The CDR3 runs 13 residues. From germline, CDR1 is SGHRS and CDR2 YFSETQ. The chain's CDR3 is CASSLIPPDTQYF. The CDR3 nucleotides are TGCGCCAGCAGCTTGATTCCACCAGATACGCAGTATTTT.

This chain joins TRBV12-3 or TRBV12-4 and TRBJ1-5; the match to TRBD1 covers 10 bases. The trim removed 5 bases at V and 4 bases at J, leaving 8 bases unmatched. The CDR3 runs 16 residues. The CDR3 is CASSIYGTGENQPQHF. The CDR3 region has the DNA TGTGCCAGCAGTATATACGGGACAGGGGAAAATCAGCCCCAGCATTTT.

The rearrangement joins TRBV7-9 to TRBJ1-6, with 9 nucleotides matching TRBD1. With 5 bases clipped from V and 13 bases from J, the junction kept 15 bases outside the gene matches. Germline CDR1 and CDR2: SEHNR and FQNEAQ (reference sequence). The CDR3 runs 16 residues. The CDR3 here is CASSAGGQGPRVPLHF. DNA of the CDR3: TGTGCCAGCAGCGCAGGCGGACAGGGGCCGAGGGTCCCCCTCCACTTT.

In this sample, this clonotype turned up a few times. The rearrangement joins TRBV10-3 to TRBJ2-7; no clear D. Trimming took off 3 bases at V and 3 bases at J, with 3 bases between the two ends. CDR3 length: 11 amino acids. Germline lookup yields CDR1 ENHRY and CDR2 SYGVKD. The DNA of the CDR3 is TGTGCCATCAGTGATAGCTACGAGCAGTACTTC. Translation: CAISDSYEQYF.

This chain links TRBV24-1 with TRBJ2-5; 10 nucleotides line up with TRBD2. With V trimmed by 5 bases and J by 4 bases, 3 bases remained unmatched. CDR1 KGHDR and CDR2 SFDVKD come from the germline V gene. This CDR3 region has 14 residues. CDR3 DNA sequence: TGTGCCACCAGTGTAGCGGGAGGACTAGAGACCCAGTACTTC. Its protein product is CATSVAGGLETQYF.

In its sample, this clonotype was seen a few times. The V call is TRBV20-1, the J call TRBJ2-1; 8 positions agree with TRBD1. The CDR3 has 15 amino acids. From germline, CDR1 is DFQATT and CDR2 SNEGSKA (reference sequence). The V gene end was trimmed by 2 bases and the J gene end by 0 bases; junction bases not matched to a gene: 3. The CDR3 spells CSARRGQGSYNEQFF. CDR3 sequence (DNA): TGCAGTGCTAGAAGAGGACAGGGCTCCTACAATGAGCAGTTCTTC.

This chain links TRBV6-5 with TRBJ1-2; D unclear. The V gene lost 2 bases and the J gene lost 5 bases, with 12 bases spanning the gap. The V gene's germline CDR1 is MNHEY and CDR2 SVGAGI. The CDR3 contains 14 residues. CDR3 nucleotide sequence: TGTGCCAGCAGTTACGGCTTGGTAGGATATGGCTACACCTTC. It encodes CASSYGLVGYGYTF.

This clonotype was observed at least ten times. Here the CDR3 DNA reads TGCGCCAGCAGCCAAGATAAGGGAGCGGACAGGACTTATGGCTACACCTTC. Residues: CASSQDKGADRTYGYTF. The chain is built from TRBV4-1 and TRBJ1-2, with 7 bases identical to TRBD1. The ends lost 0 bases at V and 5 bases at J; junction bases unmatched: 12. Germline V lookup: CDR1 MGHRA, CDR2 YSYEKL. The CDR3 is made up of 17 amino acids.

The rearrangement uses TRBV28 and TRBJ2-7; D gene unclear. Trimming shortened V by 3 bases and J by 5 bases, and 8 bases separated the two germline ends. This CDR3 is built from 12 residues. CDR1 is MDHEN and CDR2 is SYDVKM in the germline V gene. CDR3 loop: CASSLSVNEQYF. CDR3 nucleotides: TGTGCCAGCAGTTTGTCCGTGAACGAGCAGTACTTC.

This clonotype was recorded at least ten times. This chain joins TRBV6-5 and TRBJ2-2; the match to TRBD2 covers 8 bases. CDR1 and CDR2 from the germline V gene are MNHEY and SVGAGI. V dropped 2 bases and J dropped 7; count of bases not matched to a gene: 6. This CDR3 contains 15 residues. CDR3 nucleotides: TGTGCCAGCAGTTACGGCGGGAGGTTCGGCGGGGAGCTGTTTTTT. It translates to CASSYGGRFGGELFF.

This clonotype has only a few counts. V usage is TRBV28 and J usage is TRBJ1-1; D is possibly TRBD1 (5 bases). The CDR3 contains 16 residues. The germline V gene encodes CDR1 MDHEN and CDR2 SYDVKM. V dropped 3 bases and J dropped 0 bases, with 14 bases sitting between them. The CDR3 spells CASSFHRSGLNTEAFF. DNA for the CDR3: TGTGCCAGCAGTTTTCACAGATCGGGGCTGAACACTGAAGCTTTCTTT.

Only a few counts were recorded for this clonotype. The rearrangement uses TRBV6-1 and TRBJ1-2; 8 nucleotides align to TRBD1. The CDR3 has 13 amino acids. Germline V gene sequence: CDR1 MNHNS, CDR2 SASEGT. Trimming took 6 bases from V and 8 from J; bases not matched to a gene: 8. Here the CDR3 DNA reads TGTGCCAGCAGCATGGGACAGGTGATGGGCTACACCTTC. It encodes CASSMGQVMGYTF.

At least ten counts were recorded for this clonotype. The CDR3 loop reads CASSQGLSGNTIYF. CDR3 nucleotides: TGTGCCAGCAGCCAGGGGCTCTCTGGAAACACCATATATTTT. The V call is TRBV5-6, the J call TRBJ1-3, with a weak D call TRBD1 (6 bases). Germline-derived CDR1 and CDR2 are SGHDT and YYEEEE. CDR3 size: 14 residues. The V gene lost 4 bases and the J gene lost 0 bases, with 8 bases spanning the gap.